This T cell receptor beta chain was found in a study of CD8+CD57+ T cells in acquired aplastic anemia. CDR3 and TCR beta VDJ profiling relied on a genomic DNA template. Each CDR3 protein is one row after TCRdb ran MiXCR on the reads. This table has 180,000 or so distinct CDR3 sequences, 55% to 65% appearing once. Sequenced patients had shown CD8+CD57+ cell expansion by flow cytometry. Patients had received no therapy at the time of blood sampling. The material sequenced was sorted CD4+, CD8+, or CD8+CD57+ T cells (not recorded which) from PBMCs. The TCR sequence derives from a human donor with aplastic anemia.

CDR3 loop: CSVRVSSTDTQYF. DNA of the CDR3: TGCAGCGTCCGGGTTTCTAGCACAGATACGCAGTATTTT. The V call is TRBV29-1, the J call TRBJ2-3; D ambiguous. The CDR3 has 13 amino acids. The V gene's germline CDR1 is SQVTM and CDR2 ANQGSEA. The V gene lost 6 bases and the J gene lost 0 bases, with 10 bases spanning the gap.